Presented here are 29 T cell receptor beta chains from one specimen sequenced in a study of memory B cells and T cells in multiple sclerosis. No antigen has been assigned to these receptors. Profiled with immunoSEQ multiplex PCR; TCRdb holds only in-frame clones, not every one. The sample shows under 50,000 clones, roughly 82% of them seen only once. After stimulus-free culture, autoproliferating CFSE-dim and non-proliferating CFSE-high T cells were sequenced separately. Pooled replicate wells came from some 50 million CFSE-labeled PBMCs cultured less than 8 days without stimulus. What was sequenced was PBMCs from blood kept in culture. Source of these receptors: a human donor with multiple sclerosis.

The chain uses TRBV5-1 and TRBJ1-4; TRBD1 matches 10 bases. CDR3 length equals 15 residues. With V trimmed by 5 bases and J by 2 bases, 3 bases remained unmatched. Germline-derived CDR1 and CDR2 are SGHRS and YFSETQ. The CDR3 DNA is TGCGCCAGCAGATGGACAGGGGGGACTAATGAAAAACTGTTTTTT. This translates into CASRWTGGTNEKLFF.

The chain uses TRBV2 and TRBJ2-2; D uncertain. Deletions cut 6 bases from V and 7 bases from J, with 15 bases between. The CDR3 runs to 14 residues. The germline V gene encodes CDR1 SNHLY and CDR2 FYNNEI. The CDR3 bases are TGTGCCAGCAGAGTATCTAGGGATATCGGGGAGCTGTTTTTT. Translation gives CASRVSRDIGELFF.

A word on this clone: One end of the junction does not line up with germline, which may come from a read error. V and J are TRBV4-3 and TRBJ2-3, with 10 bases that match TRBD2. The CDR3 has 15 amino acids. The V gene's germline CDR1 is LGHNA and CDR2 YSLEER. The CDR3 is CASSQERGGTDMQYF. The CDR3 nucleotides read TGCGCCAGCAGCCAGGAGCGGGGGGGCACAGATATGCAGTATTTT.

This clone was observed a few times. This rearrangement joins TRBV28 to TRBJ2-2; TRBD1 agrees at 7 bases. The CDR3 has 16 amino acids. The J segment lost 6 bases and the V segment lost 5 bases, leaving 12 bases of the junction unmatched. Germline V gives CDR1 MDHEN, CDR2 SYDVKM. The DNA of the CDR3 is TGTGCCAGCAGTCCATCGACAGGGCGCCCTGCCGGGGAGCTGTTTTTT. Translated: CASSPSTGRPAGELFF.

The genes are TRBV28 and TRBJ2-7; D is unclear. This CDR3 has 13 residues. Trimming removed 6 bases from V and 4 bases from J, with 13 bases in between. The germline V gene has CDR1 MDHEN and CDR2 SYDVKM. The CDR3 DNA follows: TGTGCCAGCAGCCTTAATGTTAGGTACGAGCAGTACTTC. Protein product: CASSLNVRYEQYF.

The rearrangement links TRBV15 to TRBJ1-3; no reliable D call. Trimming shortened V by 0 bases and J by 0 bases, and 12 bases separated the two germline ends. Looked up from germline, CDR1 is LNHNV and CDR2 is YYDKDF (reference sequence). This CDR3 contains 17 residues. CDR3 bases: TGTGCCACCAGCAGAGATCCGCTTGGCACCTCTGGAAACACCATATATTTT. It yields the protein CATSRDPLGTSGNTIYF.

This clone showed up just a few times. The chain is built from TRBV28 and TRBJ1-5; 9 positions match TRBD1. Trimming took 2 bases from V and 6 from J; bases not matched to a gene: 2. The CDR3 runs to 14 residues. Germline loops: CDR1 MDHEN, CDR2 SYDVKM. The CDR3, as DNA: TGTGCCAGCAGTTTACCGACAGGGGGTCAGCCCCAGCATTTT. This translates into CASSLPTGGQPQHF. Looking up the rest from reference TRBV28 and TRBJ1-5 gives the full variable domain: DVKVTQSSRYLVKRTGEKVFLECVQDMDHENMFWYRQDPGLGLRLIYFSYDVKMKEKGDIPEGYSVSREKKERFSLILESASTNQTSMYLCASSLPTGGQPQHFGDGTRLSIL.

V is TRBV7-9 and J is TRBJ2-3, with unresolved D. V gave up 5 bases and J gave up 2 bases, with 14 bases separating them. Germline V gene lookup returns CDR1 SEHNR and CDR2 FQNEAQ (reference sequence). CDR3 length: 15 residues. CDR3 loop: CASSPPLLDTDTQYF. Here the CDR3 DNA reads TGTGCCAGCAGCCCCCCCCTATTAGACACAGATACGCAGTATTTT.

This chain uses TRBV6-5 with TRBJ2-2, with D possibly matching TRBD1 (6 bases). This CDR3 has 14 residues. V dropped 5 bases and J dropped 4 bases, with 11 bases sitting between them. Germline V gives CDR1 MNHEY, CDR2 SVGAGI. CDR3 protein: CASSLRGRTGELFF. CDR3 nucleotides: TGTGCCAGCAGTCTCAGGGGTCGCACCGGGGAGCTGTTTTTT.

The rearrangement joins TRBV18 to TRBJ2-2, with unresolved D. The germline CDR1 and CDR2 sequences are KGHSH and LQKENI. V lost 0 bases and J lost 4, with 12 bases in between. This CDR3 comprises 16 residues. This CDR3 is CASSPPNTGITGELFF. The CDR3 DNA is TGTGCCAGCTCACCACCAAACACCGGAATCACCGGGGAGCTGTTTTTT.

The chain joins TRBV30 to TRBJ1-5; TRBD1 matches 11 bases. Germline CDR1 is GTSNPN and CDR2 is SVGIG (reference sequence). There are 17 residues in the CDR3. J lost 2 bases, V lost 1 base, and 7 bases had no gene match. Here the CDR3 reads CAWSEGTGGLGNQPQHF. CDR3 sequence (DNA): TGTGCCTGGAGTGAGGGGACAGGGGGGCTAGGCAATCAGCCCCAGCATTTT.

The table lists this clone with a few counts. The chain uses TRBV6-5 and TRBJ1-2; tentative D call: TRBD1 (6 bases). With 5 bases removed from V and 4 bases from J, the gap between germline ends came to 14 bases. CDR3 length equals 14 residues. In germline, CDR1 is MNHEY, CDR2 SVGAGI. The CDR3 DNA reads TGTGCCAGCAGTGGGTCGACAGGTTTCTATGGCTACACCTTC. Protein: CASSGSTGFYGYTF.

This clone was recorded a few times. The rearrangement links TRBV19 to TRBJ2-7; D is ambiguous. V lost 1 base to trimming and J lost 4 bases, with 8 bases between them. The CDR3 extends over 13 amino acids. Looked up from germline, CDR1 is LNHDA and CDR2 is SQIVND (reference sequence). The CDR3 coding sequence is TGTGCCAGTAGTATAGCGTCCACATACGAGCAGTACTTC. Protein sequence: CASSIASTYEQYF.

The V and J genes are TRBV4-2 and TRBJ1-2, with D hard to call. This CDR3 has 13 amino acids. Germline assignment: CDR1 LGHNA and CDR2 YNFKEQ. Trimming removed 0 bases at V and 9 bases at J, with 11 bases between. CDR3 amino acids: CASSQDGFLSYTF. The CDR3 DNA is TGTGCCAGCAGCCAAGATGGGTTTCTTAGCTACACCTTC.

The rearrangement links TRBV5-6 to TRBJ2-7; D unclear. The ends were cut back, 4 bases at V and 0 bases at J, with 14 bases in the middle. Germline V lookup: CDR1 SGHDT, CDR2 YYEEEE. The CDR3 runs 15 residues. CDR3 sequence reads: CASSALGSSSYEQYF. In DNA, the CDR3 is TGTGCCAGCAGCGCACTGGGCTCGAGCTCCTACGAGCAGTACTTC.

This clone was picked up a small number of times. The chain carries TRBV5-1 and TRBJ2-5; D is possibly TRBD1 (5 bases). Trimming removed 0 bases at V and 4 bases at J, with 10 bases between. In germline, CDR1 is SGHRS, CDR2 YFSETQ. The CDR3 has 14 residues. The CDR3 protein is CASSLAVQGETQYF. The CDR3 nucleotides read TGCGCCAGCAGCTTGGCCGTGCAGGGAGAGACCCAGTACTTC.

V gene TRBV30 combines with J gene TRBJ1-2; no definite D call. CDR1 and CDR2 (germline): GTSNPN, SVGIG (reference sequence). The CDR3 is 14 residues long. Trimming removed 2 bases from V and 6 bases from J, with 16 bases in between. CDR3 sequence: CAWSSTRASDGYTF. In DNA form, the CDR3 reads TGTGCCTGGAGTTCCACCCGAGCGTCGGATGGCTACACCTTC. The whole variable domain, filled in from reference TRBV30 and TRBJ1-2, reads SQTIHQWPATLVQPVGSPLSLECTVEGTSNPNLYWYRQAAGRGLQLLFYSVGIGQISSEVPQNLSASRPQDRQFILSSKKLLLSDSGFYLCAWSSTRASDGYTFGSGTRLTVV.

The chain links TRBV18 to TRBJ1-1; D might be TRBD1 (6 bases). Per germline, CDR1 KGHSH and CDR2 LQKENI. The CDR3 extends over 13 amino acids. The V end lost 6 bases, the J end lost 1 base, and 9 bases lay between the germline ends. The CDR3 loop reads CASSRGQNTEAFF. CDR3 sequence (DNA): TGTGCCAGCTCCAGGGGACAGAACACTGAAGCTTTCTTT. The full variable domain, with the rest looked up from reference TRBV18 and TRBJ1-1, is NAGVMQNPRHLVRRRGQEARLRCSPMKGHSHVYWYRQLPEEGLKFMVYLQKENIIDESGMPKERFSAEFPKEGPSILRIQQVVRGDSAAYFCASSRGQNTEAFFGQGTRLTVV.

The chain carries TRBV2 and TRBJ2-1; unclear D gene. Germline V gene data show CDR1 as SNHLY and CDR2 as FYNNEI. Trimming removed 1 base from V and 8 bases from J, with 24 bases in between. The CDR3 runs 18 residues. CDR3 DNA sequence: TGTGCCAGCAGTGAAGTCTTAGGCCTAGGGCAAGTTGGGGATGAGCAGTTCTTC. Residues: CASSEVLGLGQVGDEQFF.

CDR3 nucleotides: TGTGCCACCAGCAGAGATGGCCTCTTCTCCTACAATGAGCAGTTCTTC. Its protein is CATSRDGLFSYNEQFF. The chain is built from TRBV15 and TRBJ2-1; D gene ambiguous. The ends were cut back, 0 bases at V and 0 bases at J, with 9 bases in the middle. Germline V gene lookup returns CDR1 LNHNV and CDR2 YYDKDF (reference sequence). The CDR3 sequence is 16 residues long. Full variable domain (remainder filled in from reference TRBV15 and TRBJ2-1): DAMVIQNPRYQVTQFGKPVTLSCSQTLNHNVMYWYQQKSSQAPKLLFHYYDKDFNNEADTPDNFQSRRPNTSFCFLDIRSPGLGDTAMYLCATSRDGLFSYNEQFFGPGTRLTVL.

This clone was detected only a few times. The chain combines TRBV7-2 with TRBJ2-7; D not certain. Trimming pared 5 bases from V and 0 bases from J, leaving 11 bases between. Germline V gene sequence: CDR1 SGHTA, CDR2 FQGNSA. The CDR3 covers 14 residues. The CDR3 protein is CASSQYHSSYEQYF. The CDR3 DNA reads as TGTGCCAGCAGCCAATACCACAGCTCCTACGAGCAGTACTTC.

The sample holds a few counts of this clone. The rearrangement links TRBV28 to TRBJ1-6; 7 bases line up with TRBD1. The CDR3 loop spans 14 amino acids. After removal of 8 bases from V and 7 bases from J, the junction contained 8 bases not matched to a gene. The germline CDR1 and CDR2 sequences are MDHEN and SYDVKM. CDR3 DNA sequence: TGTGCCAGCGGCAACGGACAGGAAAATTCACCCCTCCACTTT. Its protein product is CASGNGQENSPLHF.

V usage is TRBV4-1 and J usage is TRBJ2-2; weak D call: TRBD1 (5 bases). The CDR3 totals 15 residues. Germline loops: CDR1 MGHRA, CDR2 YSYEKL. The V end was cut by 5 bases, the J end by 3 bases, with 13 bases between. CDR3 in DNA: TGCGCCAGCAGCAAAGGCGAAGGGGACACCGGGGAGCTGTTTTTT. It specifies CASSKGEGDTGELFF.

The V gene is TRBV28, the J gene TRBJ1-2; D is unresolved. The CDR3 sequence is 15 residues long. With 4 bases removed from V and 4 bases from J, the gap between germline ends came to 16 bases. CDR1 and CDR2 (germline): MDHEN, SYDVKM. The CDR3 sequence is CASSSVGSDAYGYTF. The CDR3 DNA reads TGTGCCAGCAGTTCAGTCGGTTCGGACGCCTATGGCTACACCTTC.

DNA of the CDR3: TGTGCCAGCAGCGTAGGGAGTTCCCTCGGTTACAATGAGCAGTTCTTC. Amino acid sequence: CASSVGSSLGYNEQFF. The rearrangement joins TRBV9 to TRBJ2-1, with D hard to call. The germline V and J ends were trimmed by 0 bases and 4 bases, with 14 bases remaining between them. Germline loops: CDR1 SGDLS, CDR2 YYNGEE. The CDR3 is 16 amino acids.

This clone was observed a few times. This rearrangement joins TRBV7-9 to TRBJ1-4; 9 bases align to TRBD1. CDR3 length equals 15 residues. The germline CDR1 and CDR2 sequences are SEHNR and FQNEAQ (reference sequence). V gave up 4 bases and J gave up 4 bases; unmatched junction bases: 4. The CDR3 loop reads CASSSGQGSNEKLFF. The CDR3 nucleotides read TGTGCCAGCAGCTCGGGACAGGGAAGTAATGAAAAACTGTTTTTT. The full variable domain, with the rest looked up from reference TRBV7-9 and TRBJ1-4, is DTGVSQNPRHKITKRGQNVTFRCDPISEHNRLYWYRQTLGQGPEFLTYFQNEAQLEKSRLLSDRFSAERPKGSFSTLEIQRTEQGDSAMYLCASSSGQGSNEKLFFGSGTQLSVL.

The J gene is TRBJ1-3, the V gene TRBV13; D not resolved. Germline lookup yields CDR1 PRHDT and CDR2 FYEKMQ (reference sequence). The CDR3 is 14 residues long. Trimming removed 3 bases at V and 0 bases at J, with 6 bases between. CDR3: CASSLGNSGNTIYF. CDR3 DNA sequence: TGTGCCAGCAGCTTGGGCAACTCTGGAAACACCATATATTTT.

The gene calls are TRBV18 and TRBJ2-5, with 9 nucleotides matching TRBD1. The V gene end was trimmed by 2 bases and the J gene end by 5 bases; junction bases not matched to a gene: 12. CDR1 is KGHSH and CDR2 is LQKENI in the germline V gene. The CDR3 runs to 17 residues. CDR3 amino acids: CASSPGAGTGIVETQYF. As DNA, the CDR3 is TGTGCCAGCTCACCAGGGGCTGGGACAGGGATCGTTGAGACCCAGTACTTC.

The J gene is TRBJ1-2, the V gene TRBV4-3; D ambiguous. This CDR3 comprises 14 residues. Trimming removed 0 bases at V and 2 bases at J, with 7 bases between. CDR1 LGHNA and CDR2 YSLEER come from the germline V gene. CDR3 in amino acids: CASSQDRLNYGYTF. CDR3 bases: TGCGCCAGCAGCCAAGACCGGTTGAACTATGGCTACACCTTC.